The TCR beta chain under discussion was sequenced for a study of shared clonotypes between healthy human individuals. Assay: immunoSEQ multiplex PCR; the TCRdb copy retains only in-frame clones and omits some. The data contain roughly 2 million clones, approximately 94% of them singletons. Note on this clone: Its antigen is currently unknown. The sample holds other DNA sequences that translate to the same CDR3.

V dropped 5 bases and J dropped 3; count of bases not matched to a gene: 5. The germline V gene encodes CDR1 PRHDT and CDR2 FYEKMQ (reference sequence). The CDR3 runs to 14 residues. CD45RO negativity and positive selection for CCR7 defined naive CD8 cells, a population that excluded terminally differentiated effector memory CD45RA+ cells. Overall study results and limits: An anticipated effect of sequencing depth on clonotype sharing among donors was recognized.

The V call is TRBV13, the J call TRBJ2-7; 9 bases are shared with TRBD1. The sequence derives from a man younger than 30 in good health. Material for sequencing was naive CD8+ T cells sorted from blood. The CDR3 protein is CASSPGTGNYEQYF. CDR3 sequence (DNA): TGTGCCAGCAGCCCGGGGACAGGGAACTACGAGCAGTACTTC. Full variable domain (rest looked up from reference TRBV13 and TRBJ2-7): AAGVIQSPRHLIKEKRETATLKCYPIPRHDTVYWYQQGPGQDPQFLISFYEKMQSDKGSIPDRFSAQQFSDYHSELNMSSLELGDSALYFCASSPGTGNYEQYFGPGTRLTVT.